This T cell receptor (beta chain) was recovered during a study of STAT5B mutations in CD4+ large granular lymphocyte leukemia. Study information: Healthy donors showed HLA-associated enrichment of the CDR3 'QG' motif. Study-wide results and limits: TRBV06-family usage was enriched in top patient clones (8/27) versus controls (2/35). Main leukemic clonotypes were patient-specific, but about 26% appeared at low frequency elsewhere.

As handled by the study authors: A productive frequency of 2.59 x 10-5 was the lowest detectable. Using immunoSEQ multiplex PCR, the repertoire was profiled, and TCRdb retains in-frame clones only, with some absent. V, J and clone size are taken as reported in that table, and D and trimming were inferred from the DNA itself. The table lists about 35,000 clones, around 67% of them singletons. On this clone: Its specificity is unknown.

J gave up 1 base and V 4 bases, and 3 bases lay outside the gene matches. The CDR3 contains 15 residues. Germline V gene sequence: CDR1 ENHRY, CDR2 SYGVKD. The sequence was collected from a human donor in good health. V and J are TRBV10-3 and TRBJ2-5, with 10 bases fitting TRBD1. The sample was CD4+ T cells from blood buffy coats. CDR3 DNA sequence: TGTGCCATCAGTGCTGGGGACAGGGGCCAAGAGACCCAGTACTTC. This codes for CAISAGDRGQETQYF.